These T cell receptor beta chains were read from a single sample in a study of molecular identifiers for immune sequencing clone quantification. MiXCR was run by TCRdb on the PCR reads, yielding one entry per CDR3 protein. The data show about 640,000 distinct CDR3 sequences, just under 20% seen once. The source material was naive CD8+ T cells from blood, with Jurkat cell RNA spiked in. These receptors were taken from a human donor in good health. Some libraries in this study had Jurkat cell RNA spiked in. Both conserved end residues are part of each CDR3.

cdr3_length j_call v_call cdr3_aa
14 TRBJ2-7 TRBV4-3 CASSQGGAVLEQYF
14 TRBJ2-7 TRBV18 CASSGGLAPTEQYF
15 TRBJ1-5 TRBV4-1 CASSQDHRGWQPQHF
16 TRBJ2-5 TRBV29-1 CSAHPLEGRWGETQYF
14 TRBJ2-3 TRBV7-6 CASGLAGGTDTQYF
14 TRBJ2-1 TRBV27 CASSLATRIDEQFF
14 TRBJ1-1 TRBV11-2 CASSLGFDSTEAFF
14 TRBJ1-2 TRBV9 CASSVGGANYGYAF
16 TRBJ2-2 TRBV4-3 CASSQEWGMNTGELFF
16 TRBJ1-5 TRBV4-1 CASSQLSGQGHQPQHF
13 TRBJ2-1 TRBV4-1 CASSQAMGDEQFF
13 TRBJ2-7 TRBV19 CASSIASYYEQYF
15 TRBJ2-7 TRBV28 CASNRAGPLPGEQYF
16 TRBJ2-5 TRBV7-2 CASSPDRLRGQETQYF
21 TRBJ2-1 TRBV13 CASSSRLGTGTSGRESNEQFF
15 TRBJ2-3 TRBV12-3/TRBV12-4 CASSFSGSYTDTQYF
14 TRBJ1-1 TRBV9 CASSVGTGNTEAFF
15 TRBJ1-2 TRBV6-1 CASSEDGGINYGYTF
14 TRBJ2-7 TRBV6-5 CASRKNRGWVEQYF
17 TRBJ1-5 TRBV15 CATSDTETGGADQPQHF
14 TRBJ1-4 TRBV19 CASTDGTFPEKLFF
16 TRBJ1-1 TRBV27 CASSLTGAAPNTEALF
14 TRBJ1-5 TRBV28 CASSSRGSNQPQHF
14 TRBJ1-3 TRBV7-9 CASSFQVSGNTIYF
15 TRBJ2-7 TRBV6-1 CASSKRGQGLYEQYF
13 TRBJ2-7 TRBV20-1 CSASSGRGYEQYF
14 TRBJ2-3 TRBV7-9 CASSFVRGADTQYF
15 TRBJ2-1 TRBV14 CASSLNRDYYNEQFF
10 TRBJ2-7 TRBV6-6 CASSHGGQYF
15 TRBJ1-5 TRBV13 CASSHGRGPSGPQHF
12 TRBJ2-1 TRBV6-2/TRBV6-3 CASTQSYNEQFF
16 TRBJ2-1 TRBV6-6 CASSYDTGLGDNEQFF
20 TRBJ2-4 TRBV6-4 CASSDPLVAGGPGAKNIQYF
16 TRBJ2-3 TRBV4-2 CASSLTGQGRTDTQYF
12 TRBJ2-7 TRBV6-2/TRBV6-3 CASSKRGNEQYF
13 TRBJ2-7 TRBV20-1 CSATPRSVWEQYF
17 TRBJ2-7 TRBV6-2/TRBV6-3 CASSYSRLADLSYEQYF
15 TRBJ2-1 TRBV30 CAWSGPGSSYNEQFF
15 TRBJ1-1 TRBV10-2 CASRDGVGANTEAFF
16 TRBJ2-5 TRBV28 CASSFPVASGSETQYF
16 TRBJ1-4 TRBV4-3 CASSQDRGQTNEKLFF
14 TRBJ1-5 TRBV28 CGTVGLGANQPQHF
12 TRBJ2-1 TRBV19 CASRPAWDEQFF
12 TRBJ1-1 TRBV21-1 CASSKKTPEAFF
15 TRBJ1-1 TRBV4-1 CASSQDDNMNTEAFF
16 TRBJ1-1 TRBV7-8 CASSLGRGFENTEAFF
15 TRBJ2-5 TRBV30 CAWTVAGTSGETQYF
16 TRBJ2-7 TRBV6-2/TRBV6-3 CASSYRGTGETYEQYF
16 TRBJ2-7 TRBV10-1 CASSEPLLKGAHEQYF
15 TRBJ2-7 TRBV10-1 CASRRDDGTTYEQYF
11 TRBJ1-1 TRBV12-3/TRBV12-4 CASSLNNEAFF
13 TRBJ2-1 TRBV4-3 CASSQDIVNEQFF
13 TRBJ1-1 TRBV30 CAWSGGGRTEAFF
17 TRBJ1-1 TRBV25-1 CASSDSGRTDLNTEAFF
14 TRBJ1-4 TRBV6-5 CASSYGDGQEKLFF
17 TRBJ2-3 TRBV7-9 CASRSPAGISSTDTQYF
13 TRBJ1-2 TRBV20-1 CSARDVGNYGYIF